Each of the 23 T cell receptor beta chains below was sequenced from the same sample in a study of blood T cell repertoires in COVID-19. Sequenced by immunoSEQ multiplex PCR; TCRdb stores in-frame clones only, minus some. Of some 130,000 clones listed, around 82% were seen once; the top ten hold 6%. Sequencing used PBMCs or T cells enriched from blood (not recorded which). These receptors were taken from a woman aged 45-65 years who had recovered from COVID-19.

In this sample, this clone turned up once. V gene TRBV30 combines with J gene TRBJ1-6, with D perhaps matching TRBD1 (5 bases). This CDR3 comprises 13 residues. Germline CDR1 reads GTSNPN; CDR2 reads SVGIG (reference sequence). The V gene lost 7 bases and the J gene lost 6 bases, with 13 bases spanning the gap. The CDR3 nucleotides are TGTGCCTCACAGGCGAATCTTAATTCACCCCTCCACTTT. Translating it yields CASQANLNSPLHF.

The genes are TRBV4-1 and TRBJ2-5; TRBD2 aligns across 9 bases. V lost 0 bases to trimming and J lost 2 bases; unmatched junction nucleotides: 4. The CDR3 loop spans 16 amino acids. The V gene's germline CDR1 is MGHRA and CDR2 YSYEKL. The CDR3 nucleotides read TGCGCCAGCAGCCAAGATGGGCTAGCGGGGCAAGAGACCCAGTACTTC. As protein: CASSQDGLAGQETQYF.

V usage is TRBV5-1 and J usage is TRBJ2-7, with no clear D. V shed 0 bases and J shed 0 bases, with 13 bases lying between them. The CDR3 loop spans 16 amino acids. CDR1 and CDR2 from the germline V gene are SGHRS and YFSETQ. The CDR3 loop is CASSLEVGLRSYEQYF. The CDR3 nucleotides read TGCGCCAGCAGCTTGGAAGTGGGCCTCCGCTCCTACGAGCAGTACTTC.

The J gene is TRBJ2-7, the V gene TRBV28, with 9 positions matching TRBD1. J was trimmed by 5 bases and V by 5 bases; bases with no gene match: 16. Germline V gene sequence: CDR1 MDHEN, CDR2 SYDVKM. The CDR3 runs to 17 residues. CDR3 protein: CASSPRLGQGLPDEQYF. CDR3 nucleotides: TGTGCCAGCAGTCCGCGTCTCGGACAGGGGCTCCCGGACGAGCAGTACTTC.

The chain joins TRBV5-1 to TRBJ1-4; D is unclear. The CDR3 consists of 13 residues. The germline gives CDR1 SGHRS, CDR2 YFSETQ. V lost 7 bases and J lost 5, with 12 bases in between. The CDR3, as DNA: TGCGCCAGCTCCCGGGAGCAGAATGAAAAACTGTTTTTT. This gives the protein CASSREQNEKLFF.

The rearrangement joins TRBV5-4 to TRBJ2-5, with 14 bases lining up with TRBD2. CDR3 length: 17 amino acids. With V trimmed by 2 bases and J by 1 base, 4 bases remained unmatched. Germline V CDR1 and CDR2: SGHNT, YYREEE (reference sequence). In DNA, the CDR3 is TGTGCCAGCAGCTTCGGACTAGCGGGGGGCAGCCAAGAGACCCAGTACTTC. It is translated as CASSFGLAGGSQETQYF.

The chain links TRBV6-4 to TRBJ1-2; no clear D gene. Germline V gives CDR1 MRHNA, CDR2 SNTAGT. V was pared by 8 bases and J by 5 bases, with 15 bases between. The CDR3 is made up of 13 amino acids. The CDR3 reads CASSVHPSYGYTF. For the CDR3, the DNA is TGTGCCAGCTCGGTCCACCCGAGTTATGGCTACACCTTC.

V is TRBV19 and J is TRBJ1-1; D remains unclear. The CDR3 consists of 14 residues. Germline-derived CDR1 and CDR2 are LNHDA and SQIVND (reference sequence). V shed 5 bases and J shed 3 bases, with 13 bases lying between them. CDR3 sequence (DNA): TGTGCCAGTAGTTCCCCAGGTTCTTACACTGAAGCTTTCTTT. It translates to CASSSPGSYTEAFF.

The genes are TRBV27 and TRBJ1-5, with 7 bases fitting TRBD1. Germline loops: CDR1 MNHEY, CDR2 SMNVEV (reference sequence). This CDR3 contains 18 residues. Trimming removed 1 base from V and 6 bases from J; junction bases left unmatched: 15. DNA of the CDR3: TGTGCCAGCAGTTTATTAAGCGGGAGAGGCAGGGGGGTTCAGCCCCAGCATTTT. Residues: CASSLLSGRGRGVQPQHF.

J is TRBJ1-6 and V is TRBV6-5; weak D call: TRBD1 (6 bases). Germline CDR1 reads MNHEY; CDR2 reads SVGAGI. The CDR3 runs to 14 residues. The germline V and J ends were trimmed by 5 bases and 5 bases, with 10 bases remaining between them. CDR3 protein: CASSKDSNNSPLHF. The CDR3 nucleotides are TGTGCCAGCAGTAAGGACAGCAATAATTCACCCCTCCACTTT.

The chain recombines TRBV5-1 with TRBJ2-7; tentative D call: TRBD2 (6 bases). Germline assignment: CDR1 SGHRS and CDR2 YFSETQ. The V gene lost 4 bases and the J gene lost 4 bases, with 9 bases spanning the gap. This CDR3 comprises 12 residues. In DNA form, the CDR3 reads TGCGCCAGCAGCGGGGACTCTTACGAGCAGTACTTC. Its translation: CASSGDSYEQYF.

The chain links TRBV6-1 to TRBJ1-4; no clear D gene. Germline CDR1 is MNHNS and CDR2 is SASEGT. The CDR3 has 13 amino acids. Trimming pared 1 base from V and 7 bases from J, leaving 7 bases between. This CDR3 reads CASSEDRGEKLFF. As DNA, the CDR3 is TGTGCCAGCAGTGAAGACCGCGGTGAAAAACTGTTTTTT.

The V and J genes are TRBV18 and TRBJ1-2, with 9 bases matching TRBD1. The trim removed 5 bases at V and 4 bases at J, leaving 8 bases unmatched. Looked up from germline, CDR1 is KGHSH and CDR2 is LQKENI. This CDR3 is built from 15 residues. CDR3 protein: CASSFTGGYGYGYTF. CDR3 DNA sequence: TGTGCCAGCTCATTTACAGGGGGCTATGGCTATGGCTACACCTTC.

The chain couples TRBV7-9 to TRBJ1-3; D is ambiguous. This CDR3 spans 16 amino acids. Germline loops: CDR1 SEHNR, CDR2 FQNEAQ (reference sequence). The V gene lost 7 bases and the J gene lost 0 bases, with 16 bases spanning the gap. As DNA, the CDR3 is TGTGCCAGCACTTCGTTAAGACAAAGCTCTGGAAACACCATATATTTT. Residues: CASTSLRQSSGNTIYF.

The chain uses TRBV11-2 and TRBJ2-1; TRBD2 agrees at 7 bases. Germline lookup yields CDR1 SGHAT and CDR2 FQNNGV. V lost 4 bases to trimming and J lost 8 bases; unmatched junction nucleotides: 11. The CDR3 is 15 amino acids. The CDR3 is CASSYLAVNHDEQFF. The DNA of the CDR3 is TGTGCCAGCAGCTACCTAGCGGTTAATCACGATGAGCAGTTCTTC.

The J gene is TRBJ1-1, the V gene TRBV28, with D perhaps TRBD1 (5 bases). This CDR3 comprises 13 residues. With 5 bases removed from V and 11 bases from J, the gap between germline ends came to 18 bases. The germline V gene encodes CDR1 MDHEN and CDR2 SYDVKM. This CDR3 reads CASSLTSREGAFF. CDR3 bases: TGTGCCAGCAGTCTCACCTCCAGGGAAGGGGCTTTCTTT. The full variable domain, its missing parts supplied by reference TRBV28 and TRBJ1-1, is DVKVTQSSRYLVKRTGEKVFLECVQDMDHENMFWYRQDPGLGLRLIYFSYDVKMKEKGDIPEGYSVSREKKERFSLILESASTNQTSMYLCASSLTSREGAFFGQGTRLTVV.

This clone has only a few counts. The genes are TRBV27 and TRBJ1-6, with a tentative D call TRBD1 (5 bases). The V gene lost 3 bases and the J gene lost 7 bases, with 7 bases spanning the gap. Germline CDR1 is MNHEY and CDR2 is SMNVEV (reference sequence). CDR3 size: 13 residues. The CDR3 coding sequence is TGTGCCAGCAGTTTCTCAGGGAATTCACCCCTCCACTTT. Amino acid sequence: CASSFSGNSPLHF.

This rearrangement joins TRBV24-1 to TRBJ2-2, with a tentative D call TRBD1 (6 bases). V dropped 0 bases and J dropped 2 bases, with 9 bases sitting between them. The germline CDR1 and CDR2 sequences are KGHDR and SFDVKD. The CDR3 covers 16 residues. The CDR3 DNA reads TGTGCCACCAGTGATTTGGGGACACTAAACACCGGGGAGCTGTTTTTT. Its translation: CATSDLGTLNTGELFF.

The rearrangement uses TRBV30 and TRBJ2-7; TRBD1 matches at 7 bases. Germline V gene data show CDR1 as GTSNPN and CDR2 as SVGIG (reference sequence). V trimming: 6 bases; J trimming: 6 bases; junction bases outside the gene matches: 14. The CDR3 is 14 amino acids. This chain's CDR3 is CACHPETGSFEQYF. In DNA, the CDR3 is TGTGCCTGCCATCCAGAGACAGGGAGTTTCGAGCAGTACTTC.

This clone showed up just a few times. The chain employs TRBV18 and TRBJ2-5; tentative D call: TRBD2 (6 bases). This CDR3 comprises 15 residues. Germline assignment: CDR1 KGHSH and CDR2 LQKENI. V was trimmed by 3 bases and J by 1 base, leaving 12 bases between them. The CDR3 nucleotides read TGTGCCAGCTCACCTCCCGGGACTCTCCAAGAGACCCAGTACTTC. Its translation is CASSPPGTLQETQYF.

This sequence joins TRBV7-8 and TRBJ2-7; 7 bases agree with TRBD1. The length of the CDR3 is 15 residues. V was pared by 0 bases and J by 0 bases, with 2 bases of the junction left unmatched. Per germline, CDR1 SGHVS and CDR2 FQNEAQ. The CDR3 loop reads CASSLAGGYSYEQYF. In DNA, the CDR3 is TGTGCCAGCAGCTTAGCAGGGGGCTACTCCTACGAGCAGTACTTC.

The V call is TRBV6-5, the J call TRBJ2-7; 8 bases match TRBD2. Unmatched junction bases numbered 13, after V lost 5 bases and J lost 7 bases. Per germline, CDR1 MNHEY and CDR2 SVGAGI. CDR3 length: 15 amino acids. The chain's CDR3 is CASSPRDGGAWEQYF. DNA of the CDR3: TGTGCCAGCAGTCCCCGGGACGGGGGGGCGTGGGAGCAGTACTTC.

The J gene is TRBJ2-7, the V gene TRBV9; TRBD1 matches at 7 bases. After removal of 2 bases from V and 10 bases from J, the junction contained 12 bases not matched to a gene. The CDR3 covers 14 residues. The germline V gene has CDR1 SGDLS and CDR2 YYNGEE. The CDR3 spells CASSVSTGLQEQYF. CDR3 DNA: TGTGCCAGCAGCGTCTCGACAGGGCTTCAGGAACAGTACTTC.